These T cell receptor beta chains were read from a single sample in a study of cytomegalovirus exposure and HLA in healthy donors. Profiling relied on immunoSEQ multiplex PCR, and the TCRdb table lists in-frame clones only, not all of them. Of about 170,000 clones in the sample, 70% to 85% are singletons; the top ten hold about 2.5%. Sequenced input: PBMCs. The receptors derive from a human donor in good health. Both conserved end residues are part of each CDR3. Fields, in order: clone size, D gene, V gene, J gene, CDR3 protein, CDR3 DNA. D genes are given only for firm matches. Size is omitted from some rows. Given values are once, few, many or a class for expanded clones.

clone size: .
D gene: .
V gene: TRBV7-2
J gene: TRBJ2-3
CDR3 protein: CASSPDSSTDTQYF
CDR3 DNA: TGTGCCAGCAGCCCGGACAGTAGCACAGATACGCAGTATTTT

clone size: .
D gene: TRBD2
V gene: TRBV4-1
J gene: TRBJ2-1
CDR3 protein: CASSQVGGDEDEQFF
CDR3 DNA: TGCGCCAGCAGCCAAGTCGGGGGGGATGAGGATGAGCAGTTCTTC

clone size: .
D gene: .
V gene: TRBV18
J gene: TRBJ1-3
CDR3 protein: CASSDDKFLSGNTIYF
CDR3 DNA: TGTGCCAGCTCCGACGACAAATTCCTCTCTGGAAACACCATATATTTT

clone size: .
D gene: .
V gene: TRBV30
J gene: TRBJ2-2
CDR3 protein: CASDGVGTGELFF
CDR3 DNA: TGTGCCTCCGACGGGGTCGGAACCGGGGAGCTGTTTTTT

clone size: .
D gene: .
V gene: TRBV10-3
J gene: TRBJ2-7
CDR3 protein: CAISYRDSYEQYF
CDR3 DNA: TGTGCCATCAGCTACAGGGATTCGTACGAGCAGTACTTC

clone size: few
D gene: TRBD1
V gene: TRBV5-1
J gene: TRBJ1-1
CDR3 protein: CASSFWGTEAFF
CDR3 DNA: TGCGCCAGCAGCTTTTGGGGGACAGAGGCTTTCTTT

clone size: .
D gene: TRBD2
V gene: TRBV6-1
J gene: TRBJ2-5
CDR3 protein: CASSEAWGGETQYF
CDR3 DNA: TGTGCCAGCAGTGAAGCGTGGGGGGGAGAGACCCAGTACTTC

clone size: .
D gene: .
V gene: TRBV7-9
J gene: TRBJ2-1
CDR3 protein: CASSLKDPGIDNEQFF
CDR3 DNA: TGTGCCAGCAGCTTAAAGGATCCGGGGATAGACAATGAGCAGTTCTTC

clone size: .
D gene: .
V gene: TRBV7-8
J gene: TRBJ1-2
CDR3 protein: CASSQNPNYGYTF
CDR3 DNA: TGTGCCAGCAGCCAGAACCCGAACTATGGCTACACCTTC

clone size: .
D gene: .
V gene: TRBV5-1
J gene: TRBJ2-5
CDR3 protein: CASSLGPGAYQETQYF
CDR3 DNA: TGCGCCAGCAGCTTGGGACCAGGGGCGTACCAAGAGACCCAGTACTTC

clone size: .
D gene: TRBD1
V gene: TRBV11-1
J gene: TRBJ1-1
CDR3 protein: CASSLERQGREAFF
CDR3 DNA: TGTGCCAGCAGCTTAGAGAGACAGGGAAGGGAAGCTTTCTTT

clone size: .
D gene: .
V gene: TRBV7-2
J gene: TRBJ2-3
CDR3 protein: CASSPRPSAAGGTQYF
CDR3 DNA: TGTGCCAGCAGCCCCCGACCGAGCGCCGCCGGCGGTACGCAGTATTTT

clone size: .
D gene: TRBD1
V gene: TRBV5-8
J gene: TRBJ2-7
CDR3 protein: CASSLQDRVYEQYF
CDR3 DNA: TGTGCCAGCAGCTTACAGGACAGGGTGTACGAGCAGTACTTC

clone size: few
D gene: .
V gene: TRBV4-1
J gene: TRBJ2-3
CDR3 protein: CASSQGPPDTQYF
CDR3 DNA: TGCGCCAGCAGCCAGGGGCCCCCGGATACGCAGTATTTT

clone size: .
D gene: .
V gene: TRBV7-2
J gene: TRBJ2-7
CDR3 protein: CASSRGANLDSHTKLEQYF
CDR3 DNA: TGTGCCAGCAGCCGGGGGGCAAACCTGGACAGCCACACCAAACTAGAGCAGTACTTC

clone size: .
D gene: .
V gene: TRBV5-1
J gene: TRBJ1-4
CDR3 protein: CASSLYRQVGNEKLFF
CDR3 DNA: TGCGCCAGCAGCTTGTACCGACAGGTTGGTAATGAAAAACTGTTTTTT

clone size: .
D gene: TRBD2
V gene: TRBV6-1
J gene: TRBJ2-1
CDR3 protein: CASRLAGGRGNEQFF
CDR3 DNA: TGTGCCAGCAGGTTAGCGGGGGGGCGAGGTAATGAGCAGTTCTTC

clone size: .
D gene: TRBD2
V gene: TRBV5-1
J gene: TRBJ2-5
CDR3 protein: CASSSIGHRGGEAQYF
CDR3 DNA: TGCGCCAGCAGCTCCATCGGACACCGGGGGGGTGAGGCCCAGTACTTC

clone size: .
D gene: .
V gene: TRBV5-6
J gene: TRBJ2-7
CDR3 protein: CASSSGPVPYEQYF
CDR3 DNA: TGTGCCAGCAGCTCGGGTCCCGTGCCCTACGAGCAGTACTTC

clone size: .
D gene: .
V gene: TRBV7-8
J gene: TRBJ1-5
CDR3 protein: CASSPMGGAIGNQPQHF
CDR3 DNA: TGTGCCAGCAGCCCAATGGGGGGGGCTATAGGCAATCAGCCCCAGCATTTT

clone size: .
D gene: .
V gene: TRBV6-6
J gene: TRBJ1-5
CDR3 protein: CASSYGSYSNQPQHF
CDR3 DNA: TGTGCCAGCAGTTACGGCAGTTATAGCAATCAGCCCCAGCATTTT

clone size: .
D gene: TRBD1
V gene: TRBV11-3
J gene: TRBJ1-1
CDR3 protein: CASSPGQGAEAFF
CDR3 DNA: TGTGCCAGCAGCCCCGGACAGGGGGCTGAAGCTTTCTTT

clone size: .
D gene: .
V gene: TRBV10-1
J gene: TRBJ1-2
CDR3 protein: CASSASDNYGYTF
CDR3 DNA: TGCGCCAGCAGTGCCAGCGACAACTATGGCTACACCTTC

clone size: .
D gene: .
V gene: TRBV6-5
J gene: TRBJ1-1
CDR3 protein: CASSQGWPEAFF
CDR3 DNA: TGTGCCAGCAGTCAGGGCTGGCCTGAAGCTTTCTTT

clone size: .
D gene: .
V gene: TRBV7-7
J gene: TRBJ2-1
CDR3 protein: CASSLGPGANNEQFF
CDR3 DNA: TGTGCTAGCAGCTTAGGCCCAGGGGCTAACAATGAGCAGTTCTTC

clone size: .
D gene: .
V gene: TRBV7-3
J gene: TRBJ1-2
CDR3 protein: CASSIQGGGYTF
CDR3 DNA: TGTGCCAGCAGCATTCAGGGCGGTGGCTACACCTTC

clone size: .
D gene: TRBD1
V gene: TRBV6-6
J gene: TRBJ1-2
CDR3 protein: CASSGGQGLYGYTF
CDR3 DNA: TGTGCCAGCAGCGGTGGACAGGGGCTCTATGGCTACACCTTC

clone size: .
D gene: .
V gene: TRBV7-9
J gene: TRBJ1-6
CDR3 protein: CASSPPSQGLNSPLHF
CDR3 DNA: TGTGCCAGCAGCCCCCCCTCGCAGGGGTTGAATTCACCCCTCCACTTT

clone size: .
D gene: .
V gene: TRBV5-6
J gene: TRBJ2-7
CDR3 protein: CASSLGPVQNGGEQYF
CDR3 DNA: TGTGCCAGCAGCTTGGGTCCGGTCCAAAACGGCGGGGAGCAGTACTTC

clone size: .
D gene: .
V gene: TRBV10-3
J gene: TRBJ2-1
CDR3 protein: CAISESLRNEQFF
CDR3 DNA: TGTGCCATCAGTGAGTCACTAAGGAATGAGCAGTTCTTC

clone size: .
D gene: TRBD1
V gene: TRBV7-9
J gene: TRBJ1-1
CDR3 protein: CASSRTGNTEAFF
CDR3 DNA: TGTGCCAGCAGTAGGACAGGGAACACTGAAGCTTTCTTT

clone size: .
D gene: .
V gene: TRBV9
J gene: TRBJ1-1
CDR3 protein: CASSFTGLNTEAFF
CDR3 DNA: TGTGCCAGCAGCTTTACAGGGCTGAACACTGAAGCTTTCTTT

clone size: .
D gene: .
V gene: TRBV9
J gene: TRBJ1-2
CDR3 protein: CASSVAVRGADYGYTF
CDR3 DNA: TGTGCCAGCAGCGTAGCTGTCCGGGGGGCGGACTATGGCTACACCTTC

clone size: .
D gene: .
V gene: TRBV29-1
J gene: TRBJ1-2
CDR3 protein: CSVEPPGVGYGYTF
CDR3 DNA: TGCAGCGTTGAACCCCCAGGGGTAGGCTATGGCTACACCTTC

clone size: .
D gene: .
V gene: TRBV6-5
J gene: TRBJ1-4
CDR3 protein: CASSGQSTTNEKLFF
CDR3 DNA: TGTGCCAGCAGTGGACAGAGTACAACTAATGAAAAACTGTTTTTT

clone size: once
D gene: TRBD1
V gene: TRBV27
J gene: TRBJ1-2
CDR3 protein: CASSPTGRSYGYTF
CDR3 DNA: TGTGCCAGCAGTCCGACAGGGAGGAGCTATGGCTACACCTTC

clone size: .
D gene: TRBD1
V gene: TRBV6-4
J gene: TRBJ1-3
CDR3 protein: CASSEQGASGNTIYF
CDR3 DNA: TGTGCCAGCAGTGAACAGGGGGCTTCTGGAAACACCATATATTTT

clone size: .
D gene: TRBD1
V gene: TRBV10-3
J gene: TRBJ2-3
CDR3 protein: CAISEGTGGTDTQYF
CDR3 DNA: TGTGCCATCAGTGAGGGAACAGGGGGTACAGATACGCAGTATTTT

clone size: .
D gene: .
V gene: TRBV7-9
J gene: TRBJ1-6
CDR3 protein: CASSRTDNSPLHF
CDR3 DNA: TGTGCCAGCAGCCGGACAGATAATTCACCCCTCCACTTT

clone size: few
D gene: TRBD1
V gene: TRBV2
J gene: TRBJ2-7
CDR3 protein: CASSEGYRGFYEQYF
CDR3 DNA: TGTGCCAGCAGTGAAGGGTACAGGGGGTTCTACGAGCAGTACTTC

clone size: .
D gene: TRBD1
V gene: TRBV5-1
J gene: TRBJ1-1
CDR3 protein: CASSVGQGENTEAFF
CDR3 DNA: TGCGCCAGCAGCGTAGGACAGGGTGAAAACACTGAAGCTTTCTTT

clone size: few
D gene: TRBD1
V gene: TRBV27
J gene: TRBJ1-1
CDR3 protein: CASSRGDRAFRTEAFF
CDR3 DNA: TGTGCCAGCAGCCGAGGGGACAGGGCTTTCCGAACTGAAGCTTTCTTT

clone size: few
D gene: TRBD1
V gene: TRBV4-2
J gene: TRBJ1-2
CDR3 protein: CASSTRTGTYGYTF
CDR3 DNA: TGTGCCAGCAGCACCCGGACAGGGACCTATGGCTACACCTTC

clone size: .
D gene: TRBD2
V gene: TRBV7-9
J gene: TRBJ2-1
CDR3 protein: CASSSSGGVYNEQFF
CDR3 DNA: TGTGCCAGCAGTTCTAGCGGGGGGGTATACAATGAGCAGTTCTTC

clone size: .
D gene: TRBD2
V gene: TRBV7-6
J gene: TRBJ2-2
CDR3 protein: CASSLGGSGELFF
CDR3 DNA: TGTGCCAGCAGCCTGGGCGGGAGCGGGGAGCTGTTTTTT

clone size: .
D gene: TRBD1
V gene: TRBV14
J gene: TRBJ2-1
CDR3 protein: CASSSRDSYNEQFF
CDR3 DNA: TGTGCCAGCAGCTCCCGGGACAGTTACAATGAGCAGTTCTTC

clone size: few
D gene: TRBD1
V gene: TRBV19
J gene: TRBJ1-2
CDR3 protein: CASSLQGDGYTF
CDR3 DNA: TGTGCCAGTAGTTTGCAGGGGGATGGCTACACCTTC

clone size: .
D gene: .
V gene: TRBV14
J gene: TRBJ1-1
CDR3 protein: CASSQVGFFIGTEAFF
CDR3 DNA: TGTGCCAGCAGCCAAGTCGGGTTTTTTATAGGCACTGAAGCTTTCTTT

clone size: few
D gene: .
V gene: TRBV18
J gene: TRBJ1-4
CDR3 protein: CASSQNGRGSTATNEKLFF
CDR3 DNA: TGTGCCAGCTCTCAGAACGGCAGAGGAAGCACCGCAACTAATGAAAAACTGTTTTTT

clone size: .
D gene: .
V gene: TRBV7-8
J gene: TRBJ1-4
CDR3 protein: CASRRRAGSEKLFF
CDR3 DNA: TGTGCCAGCAGGCGGAGGGCAGGGAGTGAAAAACTGTTTTTT

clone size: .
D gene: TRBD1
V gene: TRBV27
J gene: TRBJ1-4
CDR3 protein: CASSLMGTGTNEKLFF
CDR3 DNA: TGTGCCAGCAGTTTGATGGGGACAGGGACTAATGAAAAACTGTTTTTT

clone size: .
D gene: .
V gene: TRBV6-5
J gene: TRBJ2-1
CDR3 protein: CASTAGINEQFF
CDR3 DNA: TGTGCCAGCACCGCTGGCATCAATGAGCAGTTCTTC